This TCR beta chain originates from a study of blood T cell repertoires in COVID-19. Germline assignment: CDR1 SGHNT and CDR2 YENEEA. The V and J ends lost 5 bases and 8 bases, in that order; junction bases with no gene match: 8. The CDR3 totals 14 residues. Libraries were prepared by immunoSEQ multiplex PCR; TCRdb keeps only in-frame clonotypes and omits some of them. There are over 200,000 clones in the sample; about 90% occur only once, and approximately 3.7% lies in the top ten. Specimen: PBMCs or T cells enriched from blood (not recorded which). The clonotype originates from a woman in her 30s who had been exposed to COVID-19. The V gene is TRBV11-3, the J gene TRBJ2-1; 8 positions match TRBD1. CDR3 sequence: CASSPLDREHEQFF. The CDR3 region has the DNA TGTGCCAGCAGCCCCCTGGACAGGGAACATGAGCAGTTCTTC.